Following are 6 T cell receptor beta chains from one sample sequenced in a study of cytomegalovirus exposure and HLA in healthy donors. Vbeta (60) and Jbeta (13) primers were used in the PCR. Profiling relied on immunoSEQ multiplex PCR, and the TCRdb table lists in-frame clones only, not all of them. The sample has 100,000 to 150,000 clones, about 85% seen once. The specimen sequenced was PBMCs. These receptor sequences come from a boy younger than 18 in good health and CMV-seronegative.

The V gene is TRBV27, the J gene TRBJ2-3, with D maybe TRBD2 (5 bases). CDR1 is MNHEY and CDR2 is SMNVEV in the germline V gene (reference sequence). This CDR3 region has 15 residues. Trimming shortened V by 0 bases and J by 4 bases, and 11 bases separated the two germline ends. As DNA, the CDR3 is TGTGCCAGCAGTTTATCGATTCTAGCCGCAGATACGCAGTATTTT. Its translation: CASSLSILAADTQYF.

The chain uses TRBV29-1 and TRBJ1-4; possible D gene TRBD1, 5 bases. V was trimmed by 3 bases and J by 6 bases, leaving 11 bases between them. Germline-derived CDR1 and CDR2 are SQVTM and ANQGSEA. The CDR3 extends over 13 amino acids. In DNA form, the CDR3 reads TGCAGCGTTGAGGGGCCTGGGGATGAAAAACTGTTTTTT. It translates to CSVEGPGDEKLFF. The entire variable domain, with the rest obtained from reference TRBV29-1 and TRBJ1-4, is as follows: SAVISQKPSRDICQRGTSLTIQCQVDSQVTMMFWYRQQPGQSLTLIATANQGSEATYESGFVIDKFPISRPNLTFSTLTVSNMSPEDSSIYLCSVEGPGDEKLFFGSGTQLSVL.

This sequence joins TRBV6-1 and TRBJ2-3, with D unresolved. The germline V gene encodes CDR1 MNHNS and CDR2 SASEGT. The CDR3 totals 13 residues. V was trimmed by 2 bases and J by 4 bases, leaving 7 bases between them. The CDR3 reads CASSESRADTQYF. The CDR3 DNA sequence: TGTGCCAGCAGTGAATCCCGGGCAGATACGCAGTATTTT.

The chain joins TRBV28 to TRBJ2-1; 10 positions agree with TRBD2. CDR1 MDHEN and CDR2 SYDVKM come from the germline V gene. Unmatched junction bases numbered 8, after V lost 5 bases and J lost 4 bases. This CDR3 contains 16 residues. The CDR3 nucleotides read TGTGCCAGCAGTCCACGCCTACTAGCGGGGTACAATGAGCAGTTCTTC. Residues: CASSPRLLAGYNEQFF.

The rearrangement joins TRBV5-5 to TRBJ1-2; D ambiguous. Germline V CDR1 and CDR2: SGHKS, YYEKEE (reference sequence). The CDR3 has 13 amino acids. Trimming removed 1 base at V and 2 bases at J, with 6 bases between. The CDR3, as DNA: TGTGCCAGCAGCTTGAGCGAAAACTATGGCTACACCTTC. Amino acid sequence: CASSLSENYGYTF.

The rearrangement links TRBV6-1 to TRBJ2-1; possibly TRBD2 for D (7 bases). The CDR3 is 19 residues long. Trimming shortened V by 1 base and J by 5 bases, and 24 bases separated the two germline ends. The V gene's germline CDR1 is MNHNS and CDR2 SASEGT. DNA of the CDR3: TGTGCCAGCAGTGAAGTGATTAACGGCGGGCGGGGGACAAACAATGAGCAGTTCTTC. Amino acid sequence: CASSEVINGGRGTNNEQFF.